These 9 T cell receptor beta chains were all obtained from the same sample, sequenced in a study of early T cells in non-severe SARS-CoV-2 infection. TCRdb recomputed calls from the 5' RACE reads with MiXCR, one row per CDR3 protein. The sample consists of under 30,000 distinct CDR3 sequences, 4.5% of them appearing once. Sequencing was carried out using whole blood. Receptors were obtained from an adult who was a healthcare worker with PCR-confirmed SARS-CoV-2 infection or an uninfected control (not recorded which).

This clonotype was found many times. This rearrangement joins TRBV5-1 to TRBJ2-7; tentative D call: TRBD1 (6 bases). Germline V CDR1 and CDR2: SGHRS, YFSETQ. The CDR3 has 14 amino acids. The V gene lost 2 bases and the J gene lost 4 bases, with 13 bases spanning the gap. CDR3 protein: CASSLKGDSYEQYF. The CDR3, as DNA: TGCGCCAGCAGCTTAAAGGGGGATTCGTACGAGCAGTACTTC. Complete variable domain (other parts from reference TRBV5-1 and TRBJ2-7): KAGVTQTPRYLIKTRGQQVTLSCSPISGHRSVSWYQQTPGQGLQFLFEYFSETQRNKGNFPGRFSGRQFSNSRSEMNVSTLELGDSALYLCASSLKGDSYEQYFGPGTRLTVT.

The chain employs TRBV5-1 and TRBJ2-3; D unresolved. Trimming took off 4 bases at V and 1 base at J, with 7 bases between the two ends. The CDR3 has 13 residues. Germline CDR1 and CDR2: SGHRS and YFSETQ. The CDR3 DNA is TGCGCCAGCAGCCGCGACGGCACAGATACGCAGTATTTT. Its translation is CASSRDGTDTQYF.

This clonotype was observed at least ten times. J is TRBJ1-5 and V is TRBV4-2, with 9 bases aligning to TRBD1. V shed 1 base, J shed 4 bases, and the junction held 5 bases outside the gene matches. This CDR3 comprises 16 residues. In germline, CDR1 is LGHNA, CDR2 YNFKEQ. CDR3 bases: TGTGCCAGCAGCCAAGTGTTGGGACAGGGAAATCAGCCCCAGCATTTT. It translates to CASSQVLGQGNQPQHF.

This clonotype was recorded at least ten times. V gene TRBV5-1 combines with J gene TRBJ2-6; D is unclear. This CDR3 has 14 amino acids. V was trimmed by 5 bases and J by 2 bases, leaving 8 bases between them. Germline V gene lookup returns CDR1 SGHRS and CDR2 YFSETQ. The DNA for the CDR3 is TGCGCCAGCAGTCCCCAGGCTGGGGCCAACGTCCTGACTTTC. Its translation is CASSPQAGANVLTF.

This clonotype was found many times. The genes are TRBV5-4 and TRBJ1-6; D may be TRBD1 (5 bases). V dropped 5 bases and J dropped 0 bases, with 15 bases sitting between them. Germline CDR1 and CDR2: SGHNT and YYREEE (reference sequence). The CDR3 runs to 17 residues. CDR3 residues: CASRDRDRSSYNSPLHF. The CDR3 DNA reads TGTGCCAGCAGGGACCGGGACCGGAGCTCCTATAATTCACCCCTCCACTTT.

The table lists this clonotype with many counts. In DNA form, the CDR3 reads TGCAGCGTTGACAGGGGTGGCGATACGCAGTATTTT. Protein: CSVDRGGDTQYF. The rearrangement joins TRBV29-1 to TRBJ2-3, with TRBD1 as a possible D gene (6 bases). Per the germline V gene, CDR1 is SQVTM and CDR2 is ANQGSEA. V lost 3 bases, J lost 6 bases, and 10 bases lay in between. CDR3 size: 12 residues.

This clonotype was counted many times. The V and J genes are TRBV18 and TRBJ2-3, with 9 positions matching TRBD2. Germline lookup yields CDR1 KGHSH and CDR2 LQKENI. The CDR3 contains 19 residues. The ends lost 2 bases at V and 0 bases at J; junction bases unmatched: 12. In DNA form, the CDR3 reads TGTGCCAGCTCACCATGGCTAGCGGGGCCGAGTACTAGCACAGATACGCAGTATTTT. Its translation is CASSPWLAGPSTSTDTQYF.

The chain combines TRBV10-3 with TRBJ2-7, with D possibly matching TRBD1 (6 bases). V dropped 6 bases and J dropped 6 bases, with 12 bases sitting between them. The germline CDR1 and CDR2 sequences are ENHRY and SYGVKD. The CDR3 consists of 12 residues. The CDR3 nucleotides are TGTGCCATCAGGGACAGCCCGGGCGAGCAGTACTTC. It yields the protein CAIRDSPGEQYF.

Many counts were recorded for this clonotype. CDR3 in amino acids: CASSPSGDWDTQYF. CDR3 in DNA: TGTGCCAGCTCACCAAGCGGGGACTGGGATACGCAGTATTTT. The chain combines TRBV18 with TRBJ2-3; the match to TRBD2 covers 7 bases. CDR3 length: 14 residues. The germline V gene encodes CDR1 KGHSH and CDR2 LQKENI. V dropped 2 bases and J dropped 6; count of bases not matched to a gene: 5.